The rows below give T cell receptor beta chains drawn from one sample of a study of cytomegalovirus exposure and HLA in healthy donors. The method was immunoSEQ multiplex PCR; TCRdb's version includes in-frame clones alone and lacks a portion of them. Here the sample spans about 160,000 clones, 75% to 90% being singletons. Specimen: PBMCs. All receptors come from a male donor in good health and CMV-seropositive. The CDR3 runs from the conserved cysteine through the conserved F or W. A D gene is named only where the DNA matches it firmly. The size entry is marked missing in some rows and otherwise reads once, few, many or a size class.

D gene,J gene,V gene,clone size,CDR3 DNA,CDR3 protein
TRBD1,TRBJ2-1,TRBV6-6,.,TGTGCCAGCAGCGAATTCGGGACAGGGGGCGATGAGCAGTTCTTC,CASSEFGTGGDEQFF
TRBD2,TRBJ2-1,TRBV4-2,.,TGTGCCAGCAGCCAAGACGGGCTAGCGGGAGTTATCAGGAATGAGCAGTTCTTC,CASSQDGLAGVIRNEQFF
.,TRBJ2-2,TRBV6-4,.,TGTGCCAGCAGTGACTCAAGCGGGACCGGGGAGCTGTTTTTT,CASSDSSGTGELFF
.,TRBJ1-1,TRBV7-2,.,TGTGCCAGCAGCTGGGGGGTGGACACTGAAGCTTTCTTT,CASSWGVDTEAFF
.,TRBJ1-1,TRBV2,.,TGTGCCAGCAGTGCTGTATACTCCGGGACTGAAGCTTTCTTT,CASSAVYSGTEAFF
TRBD2,TRBJ2-2,TRBV4-3,.,TGCGCCAGCAGCCAAGATTCACTGGGAGCGGGAAGGGTGGACACCGGGGAGCTGTTTTTT,CASSQDSLGAGRVDTGELFF
.,TRBJ2-2,TRBV5-1,.,TGCGCCAGCAGCTTGGGCCCGGGGGCCGGGGAGCTGTTTTTT,CASSLGPGAGELFF
.,TRBJ2-7,TRBV5-1,.,TGCGCCAGCAGCCCCAAGACAGGCGAGAACGAGCAGTACTTC,CASSPKTGENEQYF
TRBD2,TRBJ2-7,TRBV29-1,.,TGCAGCGCCTTTTCTACTAGCGGGAGGGGCGAGCAGTACTTC,CSAFSTSGRGEQYF
.,TRBJ1-4,TRBV7-9,once,TGTGCCAGCAGCTTCCCGGGGGGCCTTGCAACTAATGAAAAACTGTTTTTT,CASSFPGGLATNEKLFF
.,TRBJ2-5,TRBV7-9,few,TGTTCCAGCAGCTTACCCGGTAAAGAGACCCAGTACTTC,CSSSLPGKETQYF
.,TRBJ1-5,TRBV7-8,.,TGTGCCAGCAGCTTAGGGAACTTGGCGCCTTTGAGGCAGCCCCAGCATTTT,CASSLGNLAPLRQPQHF
.,TRBJ1-1,TRBV7-3,.,TGTGCCAGCAGCCCACAGGGAAACACTGAAGCTTTCTTT,CASSPQGNTEAFF
.,TRBJ2-3,TRBV5-8,.,TGTGCCAGCAGCTTGGCCTTACAGGGCGGGACAGATACGCAGTATTTT,CASSLALQGGTDTQYF
.,TRBJ2-7,TRBV9,.,TGTGCCAGCAGCGTGGGGGCCCGCTCCTACGAGCAGTACTTC,CASSVGARSYEQYF
TRBD1,TRBJ1-2,TRBV6-6,.,TGTGCCAGCAGTAACCGACCGACAGGGGAGGAAGGCTACACCTTC,CASSNRPTGEEGYTF
.,TRBJ2-1,TRBV7-9,.,TGTGCCAGCAGCTTAGACCTAGCTGTGGATGAGCAGTTCTTC,CASSLDLAVDEQFF
.,TRBJ1-1,TRBV21-1,.,TGTGCCAGCAGCAACAACGGCACTGAAGCTTTCTTT,CASSNNGTEAFF
.,TRBJ1-5,TRBV10-3,.,TGTGCCATCAGTGAGACCTACCCGTATCAGCCCCAGCATTTT,CAISETYPYQPQHF
TRBD2,TRBJ2-3,TRBV19,.,TGTGCCAGTAGGCGCGGGAGGGCAGATACGCAGTATTTT,CASRRGRADTQYF
.,TRBJ1-3,TRBV10-3,.,TGTGCCATCGGGAGGGTCGAAGGAAACACCATATATTTT,CAIGRVEGNTIYF
.,TRBJ2-3,TRBV18,.,TGTGCCAGCTCACCTTCCAATACGCAGTATTTT,CASSPSNTQYF
.,TRBJ1-1,TRBV10-3,.,TGTGCCATCAGTAAGTCGGGAGGACCCAACACTGAAGCTTTCTTT,CAISKSGGPNTEAFF
.,TRBJ2-7,TRBV6-5,.,TGTGCCAGCAGTTTCGAGTCAGGCGAGCAGTACTTC,CASSFESGEQYF
.,TRBJ2-1,TRBV9,.,TGTGCCAGCAGCGTAGGGGGACACCTTTATACCTACAATGAGCAGTTCTTC,CASSVGGHLYTYNEQFF
.,TRBJ2-3,TRBV9,.,TGTGCCAGCAGCGTGGCGGGGCAGGGTGATACGCAGTATTTT,CASSVAGQGDTQYF
.,TRBJ1-6,TRBV27,.,TGTGCCAGCAGTCTTACCCCCACCAAGAGTTCACCCCTCCACTTT,CASSLTPTKSSPLHF
TRBD1,TRBJ1-2,TRBV29-1,.,TGCAGCGTTGTAGGGACAGGGGGCCTTTCCTATGGCTACACCTTC,CSVVGTGGLSYGYTF